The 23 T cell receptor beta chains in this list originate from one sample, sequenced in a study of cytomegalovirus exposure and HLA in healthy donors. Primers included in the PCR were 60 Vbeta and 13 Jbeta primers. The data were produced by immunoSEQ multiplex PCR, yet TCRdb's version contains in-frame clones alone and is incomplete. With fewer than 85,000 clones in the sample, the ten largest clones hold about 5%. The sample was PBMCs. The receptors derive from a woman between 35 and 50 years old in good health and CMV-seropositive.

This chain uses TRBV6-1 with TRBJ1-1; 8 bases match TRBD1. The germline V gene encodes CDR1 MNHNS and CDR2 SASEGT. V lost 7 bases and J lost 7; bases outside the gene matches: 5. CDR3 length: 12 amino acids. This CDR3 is CASTQGDLEAFF. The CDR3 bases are TGTGCCAGCACACAGGGGGACCTTGAAGCTTTCTTT.

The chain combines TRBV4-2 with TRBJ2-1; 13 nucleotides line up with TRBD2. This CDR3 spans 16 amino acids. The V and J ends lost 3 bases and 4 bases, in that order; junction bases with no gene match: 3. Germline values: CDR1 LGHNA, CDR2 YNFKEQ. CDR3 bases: TGTGCCAGCAGCCAGGGGACTAGCGGGGCATACAATGAGCAGTTCTTC. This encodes CASSQGTSGAYNEQFF.

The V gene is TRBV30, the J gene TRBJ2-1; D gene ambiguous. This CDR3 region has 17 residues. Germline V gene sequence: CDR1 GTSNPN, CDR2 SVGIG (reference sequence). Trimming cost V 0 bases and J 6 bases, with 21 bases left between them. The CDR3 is CAWSVQIRRVAPNEQFF. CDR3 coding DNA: TGTGCCTGGAGTGTACAAATCCGACGGGTCGCACCCAATGAGCAGTTCTTC.

CDR3 protein: CASSAASGSTADTQYF. The DNA for the CDR3 is TGTGCCAGCAGTGCCGCTAGCGGGAGTACTGCAGATACGCAGTATTTT. The chain recombines TRBV2 with TRBJ2-3, with 10 bases identical to TRBD2. The length of the CDR3 is 16 residues. CDR1 SNHLY and CDR2 FYNNEI come from the germline V gene. J lost 4 bases, V lost 4 bases, and 8 bases had no gene match.

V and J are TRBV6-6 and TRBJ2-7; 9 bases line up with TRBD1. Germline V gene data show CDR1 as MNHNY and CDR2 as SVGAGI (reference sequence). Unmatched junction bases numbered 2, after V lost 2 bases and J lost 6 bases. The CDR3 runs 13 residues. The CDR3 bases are TGTGCCAGCAGTTACGCGACAGGGGGCGAGCAGTACTTC. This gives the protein CASSYATGGEQYF.

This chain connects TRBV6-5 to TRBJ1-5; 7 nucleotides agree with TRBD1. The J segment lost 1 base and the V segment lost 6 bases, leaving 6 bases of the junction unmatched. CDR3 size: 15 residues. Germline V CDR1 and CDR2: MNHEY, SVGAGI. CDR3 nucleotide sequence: TGTGCCAGCAGGACGACAGGGAGGAGCAATCAGCCCCAGCATTTT. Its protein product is CASRTTGRSNQPQHF.

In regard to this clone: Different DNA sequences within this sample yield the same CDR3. The CDR3 is CASSTTGNTGELFF. CDR3 DNA: TGTGCCAGCAGCACGACAGGAAACACCGGGGAGCTGTTTTTT. The V and J genes are TRBV19 and TRBJ2-2; D perhaps matches TRBD1 (6 bases). The germline V gene has CDR1 LNHDA and CDR2 SQIVND (reference sequence). The length of the CDR3 is 14 residues. Trimming pared 9 bases from V and 2 bases from J, leaving 13 bases between.

This CDR3 reads CASSFGGTSTDTQYF. Written as DNA, the CDR3 is TGTGCCAGCAGCTTCGGCGGGACTAGCACAGATACGCAGTATTTT. The chain has TRBV5-6 and TRBJ2-3, with D maybe TRBD2 (6 bases). This CDR3 is 15 amino acids long. With 2 bases removed from V and 0 bases from J, the gap between germline ends came to 10 bases. CDR1 is SGHDT and CDR2 is YYEEEE in the germline V gene.

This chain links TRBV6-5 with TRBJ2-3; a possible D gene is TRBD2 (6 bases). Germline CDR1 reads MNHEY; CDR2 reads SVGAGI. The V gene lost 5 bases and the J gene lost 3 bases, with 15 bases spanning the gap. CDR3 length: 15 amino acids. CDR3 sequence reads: CASSPGLGPTDTQYF. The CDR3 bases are TGTGCCAGCAGTCCGGGACTCGGCCCAACAGATACGCAGTATTTT.

The CDR3 DNA reads as TGTGCCAGCAAAGGACACATGAACACTGAAGCTTTCTTT. As protein: CASKGHMNTEAFF. This chain uses TRBV6-1 with TRBJ1-1; the D gene is possibly TRBD1 (5 bases). CDR1 and CDR2 from the germline V gene are MNHNS and SASEGT. The CDR3 covers 13 residues. Trimming stripped 7 bases from V and 0 bases from J, with 9 bases between.

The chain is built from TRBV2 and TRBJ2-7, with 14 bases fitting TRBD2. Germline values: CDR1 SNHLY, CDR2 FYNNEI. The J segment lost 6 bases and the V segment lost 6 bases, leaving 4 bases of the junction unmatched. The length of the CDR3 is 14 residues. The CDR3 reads CASSETSGRVEQYF. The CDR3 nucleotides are TGTGCCAGCAGCGAGACTAGCGGGAGGGTCGAGCAGTACTTC.

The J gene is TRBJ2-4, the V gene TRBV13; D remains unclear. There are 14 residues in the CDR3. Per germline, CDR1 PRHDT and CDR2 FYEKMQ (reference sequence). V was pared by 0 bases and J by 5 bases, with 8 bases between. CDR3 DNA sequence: TGTGCCAGCAGCTTAGGAGACCAGGAAAACATTCAGTACTTC. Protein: CASSLGDQENIQYF.

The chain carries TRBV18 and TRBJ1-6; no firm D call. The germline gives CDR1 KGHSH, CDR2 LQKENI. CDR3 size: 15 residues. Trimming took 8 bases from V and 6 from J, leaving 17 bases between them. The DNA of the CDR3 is TGTGCCAGCCCCTCAGCGGGGTCCGGTAATTCACCCCTCCACTTT. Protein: CASPSAGSGNSPLHF.

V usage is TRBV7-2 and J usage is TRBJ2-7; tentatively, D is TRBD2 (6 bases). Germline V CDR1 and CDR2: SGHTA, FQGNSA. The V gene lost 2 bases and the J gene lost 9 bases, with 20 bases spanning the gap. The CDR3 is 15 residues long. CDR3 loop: CASSLYSGSRLVQYF. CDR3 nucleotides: TGTGCCAGCAGCTTATATTCCGGGAGTAGACTGGTGCAGTACTTC.

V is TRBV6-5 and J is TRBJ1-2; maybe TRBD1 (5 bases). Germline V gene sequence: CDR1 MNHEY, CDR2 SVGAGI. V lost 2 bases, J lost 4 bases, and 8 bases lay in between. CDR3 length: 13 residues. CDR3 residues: CASSYRGLYGYTF. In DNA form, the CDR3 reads TGTGCCAGCAGTTACAGGGGCCTCTATGGCTACACCTTC.

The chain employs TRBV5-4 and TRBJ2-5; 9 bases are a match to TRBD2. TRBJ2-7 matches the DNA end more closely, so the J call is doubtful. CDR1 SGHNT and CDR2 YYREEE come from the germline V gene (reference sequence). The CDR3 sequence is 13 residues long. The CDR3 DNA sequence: TGTGCCAGCAGCCCAGCGGGGGGCTACGAGCAGTACTTC. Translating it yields CASSPAGGYEQYF.

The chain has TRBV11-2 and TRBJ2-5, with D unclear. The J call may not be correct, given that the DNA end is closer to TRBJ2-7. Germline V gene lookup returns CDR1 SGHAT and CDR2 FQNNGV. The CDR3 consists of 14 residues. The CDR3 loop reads CASTFEVGAYEQYF. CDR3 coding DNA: TGTGCCAGCACCTTTGAGGTTGGCGCCTACGAGCAGTACTTC.

CDR3 sequence reads: CASSFEWNTEAFF. The CDR3 DNA follows: TGTGCCAGCAGCTTTGAGTGGAACACTGAAGCTTTCTTT. This rearrangement joins TRBV7-6 to TRBJ1-1; D is uncertain. This CDR3 is 13 amino acids long. Germline V gene lookup returns CDR1 SGHVS and CDR2 FNYEAQ. V was trimmed by 3 bases and J by 1 base, leaving 6 bases between them.

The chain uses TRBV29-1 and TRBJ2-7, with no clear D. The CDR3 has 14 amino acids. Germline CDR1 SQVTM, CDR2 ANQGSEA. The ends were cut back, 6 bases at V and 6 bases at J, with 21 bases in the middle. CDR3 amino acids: CSVRRVYPGVEQYF. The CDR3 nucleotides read TGCAGCGTCCGCCGGGTCTACCCTGGCGTCGAGCAGTACTTC.

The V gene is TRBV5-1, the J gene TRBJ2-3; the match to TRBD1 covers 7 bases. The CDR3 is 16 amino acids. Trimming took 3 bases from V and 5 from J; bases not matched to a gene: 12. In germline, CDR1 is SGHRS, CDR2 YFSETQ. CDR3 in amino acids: CASSSFSGQLGDTQYF. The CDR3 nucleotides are TGCGCCAGCAGCTCATTCTCGGGACAGCTAGGAGATACGCAGTATTTT.

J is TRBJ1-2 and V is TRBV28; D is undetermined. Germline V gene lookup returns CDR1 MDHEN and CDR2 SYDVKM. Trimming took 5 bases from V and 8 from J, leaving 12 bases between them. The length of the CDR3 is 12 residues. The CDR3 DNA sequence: TGTGCCAGCAGTGAAACACCGGGGGGCTACACCTTC. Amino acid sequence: CASSETPGGYTF.

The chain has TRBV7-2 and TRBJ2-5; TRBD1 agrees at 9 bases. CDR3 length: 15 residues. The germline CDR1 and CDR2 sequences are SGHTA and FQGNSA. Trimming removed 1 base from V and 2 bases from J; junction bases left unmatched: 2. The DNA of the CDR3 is TGTGCCAGCAGCTTAGGGGACAGGGAGCAAGAGACCCAGTACTTC. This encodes CASSLGDREQETQYF.

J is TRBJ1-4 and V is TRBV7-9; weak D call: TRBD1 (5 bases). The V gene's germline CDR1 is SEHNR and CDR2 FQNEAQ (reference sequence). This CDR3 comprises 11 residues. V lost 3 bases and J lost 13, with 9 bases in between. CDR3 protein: CASSFDSVLFF. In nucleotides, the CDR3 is TGTGCCAGCAGCTTCGACAGTGTACTGTTTTTT.